Listed below are T cell receptor beta chains from one sample, sequenced in a study of TIL therapy for anti-PD-1-resistant metastatic lung cancer. Profiled with immunoSEQ multiplex PCR; TCRdb holds only in-frame clones, not every one. This sample carries about 60,000 clones, roughly two thirds of them seen once, and the ten largest clones take 5.5% to 8.5%. The input for sequencing was blood, taken at baseline. These receptors were collected from a person aged 30 to 80 with non-small cell lung cancer. CDR3s include the opening cysteine and the closing phenylalanine or tryptophan. D genes are given only for firm matches. Not all rows give a size; the values are once, few, many and, for expanded clones, a class.

clone size,J gene,CDR3 length,D gene,V gene,CDR3 DNA,CDR3 protein
.,TRBJ2-7,16,.,TRBV5-6,TGTGCCAGCAGCTTGGGCCCAGGCGCTCCAAGGGGCGAGCAGTACTTC,CASSLGPGAPRGEQYF
.,TRBJ2-1,16,TRBD2,TRBV5-6,TGTGCCAGCAGCTTGGGGGGTAGCGGGGGGGTTGATGAGCAGTTCTTC,CASSLGGSGGVDEQFF
.,TRBJ1-2,15,TRBD1,TRBV9,TGTGCCAGCAGCGTCCGGGACAGGGGGCGAGATGGCTACACCTTC,CASSVRDRGRDGYTF
.,TRBJ2-7,14,.,TRBV15,TGTGCCACCAGCAAGGGGGGGACGGAGAGCGAGCAGTACTTC,CATSKGGTESEQYF
.,TRBJ2-7,11,.,TRBV7-2,TGTGCCAGCAGCTTCTTCGGCGAGCAGTACTTC,CASSFFGEQYF
many,TRBJ2-7,15,.,TRBV5-1,TGCGCCAGCAGCTTGGCCGCGGAGGTAACCTACGAGCAGTACTTC,CASSLAAEVTYEQYF
.,TRBJ2-5,15,TRBD2,TRBV2,TGTGCCAGCAGTCAACCTAGCGGGGGAGCAGAGACCCAGTACTTC,CASSQPSGGAETQYF
.,TRBJ1-5,15,.,TRBV5-6,TGTGCCAGCAGCTTTGGGGGGGGGCACAATCAGCCCCAGCATTTT,CASSFGGGHNQPQHF
.,TRBJ2-7,14,.,TRBV5-4,TGTGCCAGCAGCTTGGATGAGCACTCCTACGAGCAGTACTTC,CASSLDEHSYEQYF
.,TRBJ2-2,16,TRBD2,TRBV19,TGTGCCAGTCCCGTGAGGGCAGCGGGAGGGGCCGGGGAGCTGTTTTTT,CASPVRAAGGAGELFF
.,TRBJ2-7,23,.,TRBV27,TGTGCCAGCAGTTTACAGCCCGTGGGGGCAAGGATCAAGGGGACGACGCCCCACAACGAGCAGTACTTC,CASSLQPVGARIKGTTPHNEQYF
few,TRBJ2-6,16,.,TRBV6-1,TGTGCCAGCAGTGGGACGCTCTACGACGGGGCCAACGTCCTGACTTTC,CASSGTLYDGANVLTF
.,TRBJ2-7,15,.,TRBV19,TGTGCCAGTAGTATGGGGCAGAGAGGTTCCTACGAGCAGTACTTC,CASSMGQRGSYEQYF
.,TRBJ2-7,13,.,TRBV7-9,TGTGCCAGCAGCTTAGATCGGCTCGGCGAGCAGTACTTC,CASSLDRLGEQYF
.,TRBJ1-3,15,.,TRBV5-1,TGCGCCAGCAGCTTGGCCGGGGGGTCTGGAAACACCATATATTTT,CASSLAGGSGNTIYF
.,TRBJ2-5,16,TRBD2,TRBV28,TGTGCCAGCAGTATAAAGGGACTAGCGGGGCAAGAGACCCAGTACTTC,CASSIKGLAGQETQYF
.,TRBJ1-1,13,TRBD1,TRBV7-2,TGTGCCAGCAGCCGGACAGGGGTTACTGAAGCTTTCTTT,CASSRTGVTEAFF
.,TRBJ2-2,16,TRBD2,TRBV6-5,TGTGCCAGCAGTTACCCCCGGGGGGAGTACCCCGGGGAGCTGTTTTTT,CASSYPRGEYPGELFF
.,TRBJ2-3,14,TRBD1,TRBV6-5,TGTGCCAGCAGTTACGGGACAGGGACAGATACGCAGTATTTT,CASSYGTGTDTQYF
.,TRBJ2-7,14,.,TRBV5-1,TGCGCCAGCAGCTTAGGGACGGCCTCCTACGAGCAGTACTTC,CASSLGTASYEQYF
.,TRBJ2-3,18,TRBD1,TRBV7-3,TGTGCCAGCAGCTTAACCTCGGCCAGGACAGGTTTCACAGATACGCAGTATTTT,CASSLTSARTGFTDTQYF
.,TRBJ1-1,13,.,TRBV11-3,TGTGCCAGCAGCAACTTTGCAGGGACTGAAGCTTTCTTT,CASSNFAGTEAFF
.,TRBJ2-1,15,TRBD1,TRBV5-4,TGTGCCAGCAGCTTGGGGGGGACAGGGAGTAATGAGCAGTTCTTC,CASSLGGTGSNEQFF
.,TRBJ2-1,13,.,TRBV25-1,TGTGCCAGCAGTGAATTTGGACCCAATGAGCAGTTCTTC,CASSEFGPNEQFF
once,TRBJ2-3,14,.,TRBV5-1,TGCGCCAGCAGCTTGCAGGCCACCACAGATACGCAGTATTTT,CASSLQATTDTQYF
.,TRBJ1-4,15,.,TRBV2,TGTGCCAGCAGTGAGACGGTTGCAACTAATGAAAAACTGTTTTTT,CASSETVATNEKLFF
.,TRBJ1-2,11,.,TRBV19,TGTGCCAGCAGGCGGGACTATGGCTACACCTTC,CASRRDYGYTF
.,TRBJ2-1,15,.,TRBV7-3,TGTGCCAGCAGCTTAGCAGGTCTGACCCCTAGTGAGCAGTTCTTC,CASSLAGLTPSEQFF
.,TRBJ2-5,14,.,TRBV5-1,TGCGCCAGCAGCTTGTACGGGAGCGAGGAGACCCAGTACTTC,CASSLYGSEETQYF
.,TRBJ2-3,13,.,TRBV29-1,TGCAGCGTTGGGCGGCCTCACACAGATACGCAGTATTTT,CSVGRPHTDTQYF
once,TRBJ2-7,14,.,TRBV13,TGTGCCAGCAGCTTCCGGGACACCACCTACGAGCAGTACTTC,CASSFRDTTYEQYF
few,TRBJ2-1,15,TRBD2,TRBV27,TGTGCCAGTCATCCCGGGACTAGCGTCTACAATGAGCAGTTCTTC,CASHPGTSVYNEQFF
.,TRBJ1-1,16,TRBD1,TRBV7-6,TGTGCCAGCAGCCCCCGCCCCACAGGGGGGGGAACTGAAGCTTTCTTT,CASSPRPTGGGTEAFF
.,TRBJ1-5,15,TRBD1,TRBV6-1,TGTGCCAGCACCGCCCGGACAGGGGTAAATCAGCCCCAGCATTTT,CASTARTGVNQPQHF
.,TRBJ1-3,13,.,TRBV7-7,TGTGCTAGCAGCCGAGACTCTGGAAACACCATATATTTT,CASSRDSGNTIYF
.,TRBJ2-7,13,TRBD1,TRBV30,TGTGCCTGGGGACAGGGGAATAGCTACGAGCAGTACTTC,CAWGQGNSYEQYF
.,TRBJ1-6,13,.,TRBV14,TGTGCCAGCAGCCAAGCGCTAATTTCACCCCTCCACTTT,CASSQALISPLHF
once,TRBJ2-5,11,.,TRBV6-6,TGTGCCAGCAGCGAAGAGGAGACCCAGTACTTC,CASSEEETQYF
.,TRBJ1-2,14,.,TRBV29-1,TGCAGCGTAGTCAACGGGGGGAAAGACTATGGCTACACCTTC,CSVVNGGKDYGYTF
few,TRBJ2-1,13,.,TRBV4-1,TGCGCCAGCAGCCAAGACAGGGTCAATGAGCAGTTCTTC,CASSQDRVNEQFF
.,TRBJ2-2,15,.,TRBV30,TGTGCCTGGAGTGGGTATGGGGATTACACCGGGGAGCTGTTTTTT,CAWSGYGDYTGELFF
few,TRBJ1-1,13,.,TRBV6-6,TGTGCCAGCAGTTACCTAAAGGGCACTGAAGCTTTCTTT,CASSYLKGTEAFF
.,TRBJ1-1,11,.,TRBV29-1,TGCAGCGTTTGGCAGAACACTGAAGCTTTCTTT,CSVWQNTEAFF
.,TRBJ2-1,15,.,TRBV7-9,TGTGCCAGCAGCTTTGAGGGGGGTTATTCCAATGAGCAGTTCTTC,CASSFEGGYSNEQFF
.,TRBJ1-1,13,.,TRBV6-1,TGTGCCAGCAGTGAAAGGGAGTTGAGGTGGGCTTTCTTT,CASSERELRWAFF
.,TRBJ2-1,19,.,TRBV7-8,TGTGCCAGCAGCCTCTCTAAAGCTTTGGATACCTTGGCCTACAATGAGCAGTTCTTC,CASSLSKALDTLAYNEQFF
.,TRBJ2-3,14,TRBD2,TRBV2,TGTGCCAGCATGGGGGGGAGTTTCACAGATACGCAGTATTTT,CASMGGSFTDTQYF
.,TRBJ1-1,15,.,TRBV4-1,TGCGCCAGCAGCCAAGAGGGTGCCGCGGTAACTGAAGCTTTCTTT,CASSQEGAAVTEAFF
.,TRBJ2-2,15,TRBD2,TRBV5-1,TGCGCCAGCAGCTTTGAACTAGCGCACACCGGGGAGCTGTTTTTT,CASSFELAHTGELFF
.,TRBJ2-3,15,TRBD2,TRBV5-5,TGTGCCAGCAGCTTGCTAGCGGGGAGTTCCGATACGCAGTATTTT,CASSLLAGSSDTQYF
few,TRBJ1-5,17,.,TRBV18,TGTGCCAGCTCACCAATGGCGAGGGCTTATAGCAATCAGCCCCAGCATTTT,CASSPMARAYSNQPQHF
.,TRBJ1-2,16,.,TRBV7-9,TGTGCCAGCAGCCCCAGGGACCCCGACAGGAGCTATGGCTACACCTTC,CASSPRDPDRSYGYTF